The rows below give T cell receptor beta chains drawn from one sample of a study of T cell changes during pregnancy in multiple sclerosis. Clones were sequenced by immunoSEQ multiplex PCR, and TCRdb holds only the in-frame ones, with some missing. Here the sample spans around 61,000 clones, more than 80% being singletons. The specimen comprised peripheral blood, sampled in the first trimester of pregnancy. The receptor source for this set is a female donor in good health, enrolled as a control in a pregnancy study. CDR3s include the opening cysteine and the closing phenylalanine or tryptophan. A D gene is named only where the DNA matches it firmly. Part of the rows lack a size; the others show once, few, many or a class for expanded clones.

CDR3nt: TGTGCCAGCACCGAGGCTCCGGACACTGAAGCTTTCTTT
CDR3aa: CASTEAPDTEAFF
j_gene: TRBJ1-1
d_gene: NA
v_gene: TRBV6-5
abundance: NA

CDR3nt: TGTGCCTGGAGTGTAGGACAGGGCAATCAGCCCCAGCATTTT
CDR3aa: CAWSVGQGNQPQHF
j_gene: TRBJ1-5
d_gene: TRBD1
v_gene: TRBV30
abundance: NA

CDR3nt: TGTGCCAGTAGTATAGTAGCGGGGGCGGGCACTGAAGCTTTCTTT
CDR3aa: CASSIVAGAGTEAFF
j_gene: TRBJ1-1
d_gene: NA
v_gene: TRBV19
abundance: NA

CDR3nt: TGTGCCAGCCACCTCGGGGGCAATCAGCCCCAGCATTTT
CDR3aa: CASHLGGNQPQHF
j_gene: TRBJ1-5
d_gene: NA
v_gene: TRBV6-6
abundance: NA

CDR3nt: TGTGCCAGCAGCCATACACTCGGGGAGACCCAGTACTTC
CDR3aa: CASSHTLGETQYF
j_gene: TRBJ2-5
d_gene: NA
v_gene: TRBV14
abundance: NA

CDR3nt: TGTGCCAGCAGTTTAGGTGCCAGACACTACGAGCAGTACTTC
CDR3aa: CASSLGARHYEQYF
j_gene: TRBJ2-7
d_gene: NA
v_gene: TRBV27
abundance: NA

CDR3nt: TGTGCCAGCATAGGCGCGAGGGCCGGGGAGCTGTTTTTT
CDR3aa: CASIGARAGELFF
j_gene: TRBJ2-2
d_gene: NA
v_gene: TRBV7-9
abundance: NA

CDR3nt: TGTGCCAGCAGTGAAAGCCAGGGGGCTAATGGCTACACCTTC
CDR3aa: CASSESQGANGYTF
j_gene: TRBJ1-2
d_gene: TRBD1
v_gene: TRBV6-1
abundance: NA

CDR3nt: TGTGCCTGGAGTGTCGGGGGCAATCAGCCCCAGCATTTT
CDR3aa: CAWSVGGNQPQHF
j_gene: TRBJ1-5
d_gene: NA
v_gene: TRBV30
abundance: NA

CDR3nt: TGTGCCAGCTCCCCGGGGGGGATCTCCTACGAGCAGTACTTC
CDR3aa: CASSPGGISYEQYF
j_gene: TRBJ2-7
d_gene: TRBD2
v_gene: TRBV6-6
abundance: NA

CDR3nt: TGTGCCAGCAGCCAAGATCGGCGGGGAAGCTCCTACGAGCAGTACTTC
CDR3aa: CASSQDRRGSSYEQYF
j_gene: TRBJ2-7
d_gene: NA
v_gene: TRBV4-2
abundance: once

CDR3nt: TGTGCCATAGCCGGGACAGGTTCTATTCTGGGCAGTGAGCAGTTCTTC
CDR3aa: CAIAGTGSILGSEQFF
j_gene: TRBJ2-1
d_gene: TRBD1
v_gene: TRBV10-3
abundance: NA

CDR3nt: TGCGCCAGCAGCAGAGACGGGAGGGCCGATGAGCAGTTCTTC
CDR3aa: CASSRDGRADEQFF
j_gene: TRBJ2-1
d_gene: TRBD2
v_gene: TRBV5-1
abundance: NA

CDR3nt: TGTGCCAGCAGCCCTCGCGAGGGCCGGCAGAATGAAAAACTGTTTTTT
CDR3aa: CASSPREGRQNEKLFF
j_gene: TRBJ1-4
d_gene: NA
v_gene: TRBV7-9
abundance: once

CDR3nt: TGTGCCAGTAGTATAAATCAGGGGGCAGCCTATGGCTACACCTTC
CDR3aa: CASSINQGAAYGYTF
j_gene: TRBJ1-2
d_gene: TRBD1
v_gene: TRBV19
abundance: NA

CDR3nt: TGTGCCAGCAGCTCCGCGGGCCGAGGGTCTATTGGCGCCCAGTACTTC
CDR3aa: CASSSAGRGSIGAQYF
j_gene: TRBJ2-5
d_gene: NA
v_gene: TRBV7-8
abundance: NA

CDR3nt: TGCGCCAGCAGCCAACGTTTACAGGGGGTCGATACGCAGTATTTT
CDR3aa: CASSQRLQGVDTQYF
j_gene: TRBJ2-3
d_gene: TRBD1
v_gene: TRBV4-1
abundance: NA

CDR3nt: TGTGCCTGGAGTGGCTTGTTGGGGGGTGGATTACACTATGGCTACACCTTC
CDR3aa: CAWSGLLGGGLHYGYTF
j_gene: TRBJ1-2
d_gene: NA
v_gene: TRBV30
abundance: NA

CDR3nt: TGCGCCAGCAGCTTACTAGGGTTTTACGGCTACACCTTC
CDR3aa: CASSLLGFYGYTF
j_gene: TRBJ1-2
d_gene: NA
v_gene: TRBV5-1
abundance: NA

CDR3nt: TGTGCCAGCAGTGAAGGGGGGAGCGGGGGGGCTTTGGGGACCCAGTACTTC
CDR3aa: CASSEGGSGGALGTQYF
j_gene: TRBJ2-5
d_gene: TRBD2
v_gene: TRBV6-1
abundance: NA

CDR3nt: TGTGCCAGCAGCTTGGGGGACAGGGTAGGGGCCAACGTCCTGACTTTC
CDR3aa: CASSLGDRVGANVLTF
j_gene: TRBJ2-6
d_gene: TRBD1
v_gene: TRBV5-8
abundance: NA

CDR3nt: TGCGCCAGCAGCTTTAGTACAGGGGGTGCGAACACTGAAGCTTTCTTT
CDR3aa: CASSFSTGGANTEAFF
j_gene: TRBJ1-1
d_gene: TRBD1
v_gene: TRBV5-1
abundance: NA

CDR3nt: TGTGCCACGACAGGTGACAACACTGAAGCTTTCTTT
CDR3aa: CATTGDNTEAFF
j_gene: TRBJ1-1
d_gene: NA
v_gene: TRBV5-4
abundance: NA

CDR3nt: TGTGCCTGGAGTGTAACCTCAGTCGGAAACACCATATATTTT
CDR3aa: CAWSVTSVGNTIYF
j_gene: TRBJ1-3
d_gene: NA
v_gene: TRBV30
abundance: NA

CDR3nt: TGTGCCAGCAGCCCCGAGGTCTACAATGAGCAGTTCTTC
CDR3aa: CASSPEVYNEQFF
j_gene: TRBJ2-1
d_gene: NA
v_gene: TRBV7-9
abundance: NA

CDR3nt: TGCGCCAGCAGCCAAGATGGCGGCTCCTACGAGCAGTACTTC
CDR3aa: CASSQDGGSYEQYF
j_gene: TRBJ2-7
d_gene: NA
v_gene: TRBV4-3
abundance: NA

CDR3nt: TGCACAACTGGAGATAGCGGGGTTGAGACCCAGTACTTC
CDR3aa: CTTGDSGVETQYF
j_gene: TRBJ2-5
d_gene: TRBD2
v_gene: TRBV5-4
abundance: NA

CDR3nt: TGTGCCAGCAGCTTAGGGGGGCTGGGTAATTCACCCCTCCACTTT
CDR3aa: CASSLGGLGNSPLHF
j_gene: TRBJ1-6
d_gene: NA
v_gene: TRBV7-6
abundance: NA

CDR3nt: TGTGCCAGCAGCTCTAACAGGGTCGGCGGAGATACGCAGTATTTT
CDR3aa: CASSSNRVGGDTQYF
j_gene: TRBJ2-3
d_gene: NA
v_gene: TRBV5-6
abundance: NA

CDR3nt: TGTGCCTGGAGCCTACAGGGGGCGGGTCAGCCCCAGCATTTT
CDR3aa: CAWSLQGAGQPQHF
j_gene: TRBJ1-5
d_gene: TRBD1
v_gene: TRBV30
abundance: NA

CDR3nt: TGTGCCAGCAGTTACTCTGGACTAGCGAACACCGGGGAGCTGTTTTTT
CDR3aa: CASSYSGLANTGELFF
j_gene: TRBJ2-2
d_gene: TRBD2
v_gene: TRBV6-5
abundance: NA

CDR3nt: TGTGCCAGCAGTCGACACAGGACGGTTTATGGCTACACCTTC
CDR3aa: CASSRHRTVYGYTF
j_gene: TRBJ1-2
d_gene: NA
v_gene: TRBV4-2
abundance: NA

CDR3nt: TGTGCCAGCAGCTCGGGACTACTTAGCACAGATACGCAGTATTTT
CDR3aa: CASSSGLLSTDTQYF
j_gene: TRBJ2-3
d_gene: TRBD2
v_gene: TRBV7-2
abundance: once

CDR3nt: TGTGCCAGCAGTTTAGAATTTGTTAGCTCTGAAGCTTTCTTT
CDR3aa: CASSLEFVSSEAFF
j_gene: TRBJ1-1
d_gene: NA
v_gene: TRBV27
abundance: NA

CDR3nt: TGTGCCTGGACCCCGGACAGGGCGTACTATGGCTACACCTTC
CDR3aa: CAWTPDRAYYGYTF
j_gene: TRBJ1-2
d_gene: TRBD1
v_gene: TRBV30
abundance: NA

CDR3nt: TGTGCCAGCAGCCGCAGGGATTCCTACGAGCAGTACTTC
CDR3aa: CASSRRDSYEQYF
j_gene: TRBJ2-7
d_gene: NA
v_gene: TRBV7-9
abundance: NA

CDR3nt: TGTGCCAGCAGCCAAGATCTAGGCGGGGGGAATCAGCAGTACTTC
CDR3aa: CASSQDLGGGNQQYF
j_gene: TRBJ2-7
d_gene: TRBD2
v_gene: TRBV4-2
abundance: NA

CDR3nt: TGTGCCAGCAGCGGGAGAGGGGAGTCCACTGAAGCTTTCTTT
CDR3aa: CASSGRGESTEAFF
j_gene: TRBJ1-1
d_gene: NA
v_gene: TRBV6-5
abundance: NA

CDR3nt: TGTGCCAGCAGCTTCGGGTTAGCGGGGGTCGGTGAGCAGTTCTTC
CDR3aa: CASSFGLAGVGEQFF
j_gene: TRBJ2-1
d_gene: TRBD2
v_gene: TRBV11-1
abundance: NA

CDR3nt: TGTGCCAGCAGCACTGACAGGGGGCTCTACGAGCAGTACTTC
CDR3aa: CASSTDRGLYEQYF
j_gene: TRBJ2-7
d_gene: TRBD1
v_gene: TRBV7-2
abundance: NA

CDR3nt: TGCGCCAGCAGCCCGACAGGGGGCCACGAGCAGTACTTC
CDR3aa: CASSPTGGHEQYF
j_gene: TRBJ2-7
d_gene: TRBD1
v_gene: TRBV5-1
abundance: NA

CDR3nt: TGCGCCAGCAGCTTGACGGGGTCTAAAGAGACCCAGTACTTC
CDR3aa: CASSLTGSKETQYF
j_gene: TRBJ2-5
d_gene: NA
v_gene: TRBV5-1
abundance: NA